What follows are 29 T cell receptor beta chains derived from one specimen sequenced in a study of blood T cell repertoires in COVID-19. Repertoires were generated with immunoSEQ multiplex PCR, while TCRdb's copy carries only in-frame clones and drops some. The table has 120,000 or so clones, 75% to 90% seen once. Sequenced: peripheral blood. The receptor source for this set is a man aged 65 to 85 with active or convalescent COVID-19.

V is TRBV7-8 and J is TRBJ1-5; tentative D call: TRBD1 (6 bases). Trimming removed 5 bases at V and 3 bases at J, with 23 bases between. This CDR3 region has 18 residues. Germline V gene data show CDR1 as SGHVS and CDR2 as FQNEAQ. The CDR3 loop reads CASSAAGASGGFNQPQHF. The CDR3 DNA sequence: TGTGCCAGCAGCGCAGCAGGGGCCTCCGGGGGGTTCAATCAGCCCCAGCATTTT.

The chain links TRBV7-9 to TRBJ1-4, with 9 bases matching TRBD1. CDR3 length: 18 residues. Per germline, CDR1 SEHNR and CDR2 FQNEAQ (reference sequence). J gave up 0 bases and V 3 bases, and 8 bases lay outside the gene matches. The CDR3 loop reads CASSLLWTGETTNEKLFF. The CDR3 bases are TGTGCCAGCAGCTTGCTGTGGACAGGGGAGACAACTAATGAAAAACTGTTTTTT.

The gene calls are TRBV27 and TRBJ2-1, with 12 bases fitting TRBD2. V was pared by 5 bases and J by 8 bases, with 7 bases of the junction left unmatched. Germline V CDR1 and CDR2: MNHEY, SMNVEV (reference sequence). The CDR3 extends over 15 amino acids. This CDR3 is CASSPGLAGGDEQFF. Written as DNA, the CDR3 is TGTGCCAGCAGTCCGGGACTAGCGGGTGGAGATGAGCAGTTCTTC.

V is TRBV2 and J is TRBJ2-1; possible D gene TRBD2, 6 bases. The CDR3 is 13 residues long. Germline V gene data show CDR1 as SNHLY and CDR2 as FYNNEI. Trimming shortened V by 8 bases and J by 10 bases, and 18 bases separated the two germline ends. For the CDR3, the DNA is TGTGCCAGCGGAGGGACGGGAGTAGGGGAGCAGTTCTTC. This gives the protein CASGGTGVGEQFF. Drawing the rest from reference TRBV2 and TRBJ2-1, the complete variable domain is EPEVTQTPSHQVTQMGQEVILRCVPISNHLYFYWYRQILGQKVEFLVSFYNNEISEKSEIFDDQFSVERPDGSNFTLKIRSTKLEDSAMYFCASGGTGVGEQFFGPGTRLTVL.

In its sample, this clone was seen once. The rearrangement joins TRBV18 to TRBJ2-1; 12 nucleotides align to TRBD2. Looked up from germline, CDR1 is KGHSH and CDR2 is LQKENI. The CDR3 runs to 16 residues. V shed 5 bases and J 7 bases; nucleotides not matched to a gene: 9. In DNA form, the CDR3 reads TGTGCCAGCTCATCCGGACTAGCGGGGACGGGGAATGAGCAGTTCTTC. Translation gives CASSSGLAGTGNEQFF.

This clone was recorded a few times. The CDR3 DNA sequence: TGTGCCAGCAGTTCCCGACTCGGGACAGGCGGTACTGAAGCTTTCTTT. It specifies CASSSRLGTGGTEAFF. This chain uses TRBV27 with TRBJ1-1, with 8 bases lining up with TRBD1. Germline lookup yields CDR1 MNHEY and CDR2 SMNVEV (reference sequence). Trimming took 4 bases from V and 5 from J; bases not matched to a gene: 12. The CDR3 has 16 residues.

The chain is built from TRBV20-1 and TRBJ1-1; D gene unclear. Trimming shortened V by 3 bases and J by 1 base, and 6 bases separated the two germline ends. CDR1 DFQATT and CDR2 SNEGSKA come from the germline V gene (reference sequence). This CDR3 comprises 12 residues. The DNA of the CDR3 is TGCAGTGCTAGTCGGGAGAACACTGAAGCTTTCTTT. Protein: CSASRENTEAFF.

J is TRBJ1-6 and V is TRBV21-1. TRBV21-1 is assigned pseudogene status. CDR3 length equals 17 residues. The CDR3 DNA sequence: TGTGCCAGCAGCAAAGCGCTTTTGGCGGGTTATAATTCACCCCTCCACTTT. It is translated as CASSKALLAGYNSPLHF.

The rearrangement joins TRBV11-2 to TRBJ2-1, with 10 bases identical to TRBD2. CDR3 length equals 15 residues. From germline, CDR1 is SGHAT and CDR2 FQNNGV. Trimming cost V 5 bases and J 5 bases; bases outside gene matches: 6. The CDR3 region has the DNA TGTGCCAGCAGCCCGGGGACTAGCGATAACAATGAGCAGTTCTTC. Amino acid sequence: CASSPGTSDNNEQFF.

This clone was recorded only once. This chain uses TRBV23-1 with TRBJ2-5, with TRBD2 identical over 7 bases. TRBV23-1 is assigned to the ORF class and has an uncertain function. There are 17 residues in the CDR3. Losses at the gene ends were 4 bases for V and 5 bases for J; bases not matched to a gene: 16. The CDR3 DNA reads TGCGCCAGCAGTCCCCCTTTTCCTAGCGGCCACGGGGAGACCCAGTACTTC. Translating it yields CASSPPFPSGHGETQYF.

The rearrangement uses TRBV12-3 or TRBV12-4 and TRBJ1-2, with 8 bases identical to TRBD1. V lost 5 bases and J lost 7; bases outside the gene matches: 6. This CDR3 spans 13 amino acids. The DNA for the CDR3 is TGTGCCAGCAGTCCCGGGACAGGAGGTGGCTACACCTTC. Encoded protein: CASSPGTGGGYTF.

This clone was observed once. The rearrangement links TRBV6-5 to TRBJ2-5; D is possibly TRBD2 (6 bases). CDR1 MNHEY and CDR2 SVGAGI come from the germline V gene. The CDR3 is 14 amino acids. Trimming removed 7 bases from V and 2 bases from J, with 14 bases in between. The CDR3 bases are TGTGCCAGCACTGTGGGCGGGGTACAAGAGACCCAGTACTTC. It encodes CASTVGGVQETQYF.

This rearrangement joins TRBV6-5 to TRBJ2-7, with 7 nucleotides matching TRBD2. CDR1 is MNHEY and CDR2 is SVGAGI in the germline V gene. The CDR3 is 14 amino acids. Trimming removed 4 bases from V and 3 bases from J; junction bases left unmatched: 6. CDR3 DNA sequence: TGTGCCAGCAGTTCCCCTAGCGGAAACTACGAGCAGTACTTC. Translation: CASSSPSGNYEQYF.

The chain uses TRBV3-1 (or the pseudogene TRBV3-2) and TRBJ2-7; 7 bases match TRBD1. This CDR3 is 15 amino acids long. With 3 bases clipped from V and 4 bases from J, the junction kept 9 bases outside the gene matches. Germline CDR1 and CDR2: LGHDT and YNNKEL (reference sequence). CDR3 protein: CASSHLTGRRYEQYF. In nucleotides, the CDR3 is TGTGCCAGCAGCCACTTGACAGGGCGTAGGTACGAGCAGTACTTC.

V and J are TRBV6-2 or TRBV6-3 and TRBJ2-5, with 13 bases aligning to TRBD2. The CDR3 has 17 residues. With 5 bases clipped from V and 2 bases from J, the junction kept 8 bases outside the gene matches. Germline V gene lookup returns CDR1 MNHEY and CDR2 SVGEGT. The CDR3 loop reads CASSTGTSGTEQETQYF. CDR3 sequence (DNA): TGTGCCAGCAGTACCGGGACTAGCGGGACCGAGCAAGAGACCCAGTACTTC.

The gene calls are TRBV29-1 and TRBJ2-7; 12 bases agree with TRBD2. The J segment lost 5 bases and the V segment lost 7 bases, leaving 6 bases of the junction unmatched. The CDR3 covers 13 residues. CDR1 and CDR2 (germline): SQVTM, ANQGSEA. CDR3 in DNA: TGCAGCGGCCGACTAGCGGGAGTTCACGAGCAGTACTTC. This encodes CSGRLAGVHEQYF.

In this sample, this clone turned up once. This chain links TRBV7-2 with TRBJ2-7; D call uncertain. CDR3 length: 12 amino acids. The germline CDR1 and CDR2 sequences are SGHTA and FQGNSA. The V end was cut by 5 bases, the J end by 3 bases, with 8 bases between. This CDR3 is CASSPGSYEQYF. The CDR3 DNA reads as TGTGCCAGCAGCCCCGGTAGCTACGAGCAGTACTTC.

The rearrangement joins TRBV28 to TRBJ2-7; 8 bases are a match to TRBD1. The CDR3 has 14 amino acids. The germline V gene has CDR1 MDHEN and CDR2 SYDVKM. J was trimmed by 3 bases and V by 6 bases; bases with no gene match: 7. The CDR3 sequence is CASRPRTGYYEQYF. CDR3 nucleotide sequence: TGTGCCAGCAGACCTAGGACAGGGTACTACGAGCAGTACTTC.

The CDR3 bases are TGTGCCAGCAGCCAAGTCGGGACAGGGGACGAGCAGTACTTC. Residues: CASSQVGTGDEQYF. The chain employs TRBV3-1 (or the pseudogene TRBV3-2) and TRBJ2-7; 10 bases agree with TRBD1. J gave up 5 bases and V 1 base, and 2 bases lay outside the gene matches. This CDR3 has 14 residues. Germline lookup yields CDR1 LGHDT and CDR2 YNNKEL (reference sequence).

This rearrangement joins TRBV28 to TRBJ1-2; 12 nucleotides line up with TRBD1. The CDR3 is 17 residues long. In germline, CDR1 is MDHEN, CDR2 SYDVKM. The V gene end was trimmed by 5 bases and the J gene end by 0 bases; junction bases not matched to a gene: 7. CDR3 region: CASSPRDRGRPNYGYTF. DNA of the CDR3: TGTGCCAGCAGTCCGAGGGACAGGGGGCGTCCTAACTATGGCTACACCTTC.

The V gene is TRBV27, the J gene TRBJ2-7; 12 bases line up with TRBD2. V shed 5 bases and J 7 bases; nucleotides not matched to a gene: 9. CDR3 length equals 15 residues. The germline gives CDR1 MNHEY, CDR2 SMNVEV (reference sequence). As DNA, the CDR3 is TGTGCCAGCAGTACGCTAGCGGGAGGGCCGGGGGAGCAGTACTTC. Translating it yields CASSTLAGGPGEQYF.

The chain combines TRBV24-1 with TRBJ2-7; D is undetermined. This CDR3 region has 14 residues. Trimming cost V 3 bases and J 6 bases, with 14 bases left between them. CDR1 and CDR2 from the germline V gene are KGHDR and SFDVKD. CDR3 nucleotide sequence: TGTGCCACCAGTGATGGCCCTATAGCACGCGAGCAGTACTTC. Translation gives CATSDGPIAREQYF.

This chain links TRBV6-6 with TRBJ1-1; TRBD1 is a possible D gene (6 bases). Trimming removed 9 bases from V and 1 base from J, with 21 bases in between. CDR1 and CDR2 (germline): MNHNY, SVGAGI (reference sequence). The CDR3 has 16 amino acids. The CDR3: CARFCYRDRPNTEAFF. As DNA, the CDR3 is TGTGCCAGGTTTTGTTATCGCGACAGGCCGAACACTGAAGCTTTCTTT.

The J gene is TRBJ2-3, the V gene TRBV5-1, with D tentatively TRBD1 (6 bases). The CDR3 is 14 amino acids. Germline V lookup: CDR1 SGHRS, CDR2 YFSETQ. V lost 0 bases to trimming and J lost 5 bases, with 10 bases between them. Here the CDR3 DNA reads TGCGCCAGCAGCTTGGGGGCAGGGGTAGATACGCAGTATTTT. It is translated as CASSLGAGVDTQYF.

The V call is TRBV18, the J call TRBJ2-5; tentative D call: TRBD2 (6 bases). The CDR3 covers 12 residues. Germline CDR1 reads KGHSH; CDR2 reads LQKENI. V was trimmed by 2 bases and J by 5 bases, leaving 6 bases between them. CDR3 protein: CASSPGGETQYF. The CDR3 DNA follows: TGTGCCAGCTCACCAGGAGGGGAGACCCAGTACTTC.

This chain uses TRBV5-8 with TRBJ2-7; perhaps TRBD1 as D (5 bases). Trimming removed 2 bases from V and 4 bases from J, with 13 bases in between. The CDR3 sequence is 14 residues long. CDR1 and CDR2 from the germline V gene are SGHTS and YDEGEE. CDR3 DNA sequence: TGTGCCAGCAGCTTTGGCTTACAGGCATACGAGCAGTACTTC. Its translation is CASSFGLQAYEQYF. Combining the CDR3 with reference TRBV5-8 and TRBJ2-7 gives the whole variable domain EAGVTQSPTHLIKTRGQQATLRCSPISGHTSVYWYQQALGLGLQFLLWYDEGEERNRGNFPPRFSGRQFPNYSSELNVNALELEDSALYLCASSFGLQAYEQYFGPGTRLTVT.

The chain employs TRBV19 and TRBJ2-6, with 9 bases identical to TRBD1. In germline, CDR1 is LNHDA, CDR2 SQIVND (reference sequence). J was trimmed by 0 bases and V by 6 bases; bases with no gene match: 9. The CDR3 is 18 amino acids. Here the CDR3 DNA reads TGTGCCAGTAGGTTGGGACAGGGTCCTTTCTCTGGGGCCAACGTCCTGACTTTC. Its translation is CASRLGQGPFSGANVLTF.

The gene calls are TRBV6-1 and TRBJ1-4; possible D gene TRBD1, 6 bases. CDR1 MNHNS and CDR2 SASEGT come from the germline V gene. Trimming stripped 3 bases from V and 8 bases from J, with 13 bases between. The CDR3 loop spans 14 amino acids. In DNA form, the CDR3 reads TGTGCCAGCAGTGAGTGGGGGGGCCTAGAAAAACTGTTTTTT. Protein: CASSEWGGLEKLFF.

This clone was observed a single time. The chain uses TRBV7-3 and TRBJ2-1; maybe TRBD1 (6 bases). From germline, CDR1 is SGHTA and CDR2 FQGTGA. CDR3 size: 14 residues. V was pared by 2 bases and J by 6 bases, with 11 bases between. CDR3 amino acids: CASSLSGQLNEQFF. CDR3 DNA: TGTGCCAGCAGCTTATCCGGACAGCTCAATGAGCAGTTCTTC.